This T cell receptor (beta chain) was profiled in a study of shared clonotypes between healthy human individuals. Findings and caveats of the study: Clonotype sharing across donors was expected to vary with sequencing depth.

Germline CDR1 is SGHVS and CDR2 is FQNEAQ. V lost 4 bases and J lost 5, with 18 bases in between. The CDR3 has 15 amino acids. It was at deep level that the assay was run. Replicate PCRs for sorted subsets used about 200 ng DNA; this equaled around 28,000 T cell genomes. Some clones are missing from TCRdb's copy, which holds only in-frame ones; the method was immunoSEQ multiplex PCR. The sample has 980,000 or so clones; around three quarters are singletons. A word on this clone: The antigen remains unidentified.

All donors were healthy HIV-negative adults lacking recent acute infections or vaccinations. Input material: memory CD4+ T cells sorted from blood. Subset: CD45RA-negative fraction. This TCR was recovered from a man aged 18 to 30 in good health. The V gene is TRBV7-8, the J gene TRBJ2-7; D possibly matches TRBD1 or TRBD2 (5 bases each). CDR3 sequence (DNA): TGTGCCAGCAGCTCCAACGAGGGGTCGGGTAACGAGCAGTACTTC. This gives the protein CASSSNEGSGNEQYF. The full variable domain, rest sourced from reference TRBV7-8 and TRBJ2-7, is GAGVSQSPRYKVAKRGQDVALRCDPISGHVSLFWYQQALGQGPEFLTYFQNEAQLDKSGLPSDRFFAERPEGSVSTLKIQRTQQEDSAVYLCASSSNEGSGNEQYFGPGTRLTVT.